These T cell receptor beta chains were read from a single sample in a study of Ad26.COV2.S vaccination and SARS-CoV-2 variants. Data came from immunoSEQ multiplex PCR; TCRdb stores just in-frame clones and leaves some out. The sample shows about 440,000 clones, less than 95% of them seen only once. The specimen comprised peripheral blood, sampled in a trial of Ad26.COV2.S vaccine versus placebo. Source of these receptors: a person aged 18-65 years who received the Ad26.COV2.S COVID-19 vaccine or a placebo. The CDR3 runs from the conserved cysteine through the conserved F or W. Fields, in order: V gene, clone size, J gene, D gene, CDR3 DNA, CDR3 protein. The D gene is left open where the match is weak. For some rows the clone size is stated as once, few or many, or as a class when expanded; others skip it.

TRBV6-2/TRBV6-3,.,TRBJ2-7,TRBD1,TGTGCCAGCAGTTACCAGCCAGGGGGTCTTCGCACCTACGAGCAGTACTTC,CASSYQPGGLRTYEQYF
TRBV10-1,.,TRBJ1-1,TRBD1,TGCGCCAGCAGCGGAACCAGACAGGGGAAAGACACTGAAGCTTTCTTT,CASSGTRQGKDTEAFF
TRBV5-5,once,TRBJ1-6,.,TGTGCCAGCAGCTTGTCCGTGACCGAGGATTCACCCCTCCACTTT,CASSLSVTEDSPLHF
TRBV28,.,TRBJ2-7,.,TGTGCCAGCAGTTTCTCCTACGAGCAGTACTTC,CASSFSYEQYF
TRBV14,.,TRBJ2-7,TRBD1,TGTGCCAGCAGCCACGGGACAGCCCCCTACGAGCAGTACTTC,CASSHGTAPYEQYF
TRBV7-3,.,TRBJ2-5,TRBD2,TGTGCCAGCAGCTTAAATGGGGGACTAGTGGGGGAGACCCAGTACTTC,CASSLNGGLVGETQYF
TRBV7-2,.,TRBJ2-2,TRBD2,TGTGCCAGCAGCTTTACGGGAGGAGGAGGGGAGCTGTTTTTT,CASSFTGGGGELFF
TRBV3-1/TRBV3-2,.,TRBJ2-1,TRBD2,TGTGCCAGCAGCCGACTAGCGGGAGAGTATGAGCAGTTCTTC,CASSRLAGEYEQFF
TRBV5-1,.,TRBJ2-7,.,TGCGCCAGCGCCCTGTCGTGGGAGGAGCAGTACTTC,CASALSWEEQYF
TRBV11-3,.,TRBJ2-7,TRBD2,TGTGCCAGCAGCTTACTGGCGGGAGTGGGTGAGCAGTACTTC,CASSLLAGVGEQYF
TRBV3-1/TRBV3-2,.,TRBJ2-2,TRBD2,TGTGCCAGCAGCCTACTAGCGGGACATATTCGGTACACCGGGGAGCTGTTTTTT,CASSLLAGHIRYTGELFF
TRBV23-1,.,TRBJ2-1,TRBD1,TGCGCCACCTCCAGGGACAGTTACAATGAGCAGTTCTTC,CATSRDSYNEQFF
TRBV27,.,TRBJ2-7,.,TGTGCCAGCAGTTTATACGGGACCCTAGCGTACGAGCAGTACTTC,CASSLYGTLAYEQYF
TRBV29-1,.,TRBJ2-2,.,TGCAGCGTGGCTAGTGGTGGGTTCACCGGGGAGCTGTTTTTT,CSVASGGFTGELFF
TRBV24-1,.,TRBJ2-3,TRBD2,TGTGCCACCAGTGAGCGGCGGGAGAGACGAGATACGCAGTATTTT,CATSERRERRDTQYF
TRBV13,.,TRBJ2-2,TRBD1,TGTGCCAGCAGCCAGGACAGGGGGCTGGGGGAGCTGTTTTTT,CASSQDRGLGELFF
TRBV19,.,TRBJ2-1,.,TGTGCCAGTAGTATAGGGGGGGGCGGGAGCTCCTACAATGAGCAGTTCTTC,CASSIGGGGSSYNEQFF
TRBV10-3,.,TRBJ1-1,.,TGTGCCAGCAGTAGGTCAGGCCTGAACACTGAAGCTTTCTTT,CASSRSGLNTEAFF
TRBV7-9,.,TRBJ1-5,.,TGTGCCAGCAGCAAGGGGAATAGCAATCAGCCCCAGCATTTT,CASSKGNSNQPQHF
TRBV7-8,.,TRBJ1-1,.,TGTGCCAGCAGCTTCCGGGAGAACACTGAAGCTTTCTTT,CASSFRENTEAFF
TRBV7-2,.,TRBJ2-5,TRBD1,TGTGCCAGCAGTCGGGGACAGGGGAGGGTCCAAGAGACCCAGTACTTC,CASSRGQGRVQETQYF
TRBV7-2,once,TRBJ2-7,.,TGTGCCAGCAGCTTAGTGCGACCCGGCCCGCGGATTCACGAGCAGTACTTC,CASSLVRPGPRIHEQYF
TRBV7-2,.,TRBJ2-7,TRBD2,TGTGCCAGCAGCTTGGTGGGACTAGACTACGAGCAGTACTTC,CASSLVGLDYEQYF
TRBV19,.,TRBJ2-5,.,TGTGCCAGTAGTATGGGCAGGGTAGAGGTAGAGACCCAGTACTTC,CASSMGRVEVETQYF
TRBV6-6,.,TRBJ1-1,.,TGTGCCAGCAATCCCACAGGGAAGAACACTGAAGCTTTCTTT,CASNPTGKNTEAFF
TRBV29-1,.,TRBJ2-1,.,TGCAGCGCAGACGACAGGCTAAGCTCCTACAATGAGCAGTTCTTC,CSADDRLSSYNEQFF
TRBV5-6,.,TRBJ1-3,.,TGTGCCAGCAGCCCTGGACCCTCCGCCTCTGGAAACACCATATATTTT,CASSPGPSASGNTIYF
TRBV20-1,few,TRBJ2-7,.,TGCAGTGCTAGTTCCCCCGAGGGGATAATAGCTTACGAGCAGTACTTC,CSASSPEGIIAYEQYF
TRBV9,.,TRBJ1-1,TRBD1,TGTGCCAGCAGCCAAAGGACAGGAATAAACACTGAAGCTTTCTTT,CASSQRTGINTEAFF
TRBV27,.,TRBJ2-3,.,TGTGCCAGCAGTTTATTTTACCCAGATACGCAGTATTTT,CASSLFYPDTQYF
TRBV4-3,.,TRBJ1-5,.,TGCGCCAGCAGCCAAGAGCGGCAGGGGAATCAGCCCCAGCATTTT,CASSQERQGNQPQHF
TRBV19,.,TRBJ2-5,TRBD2,TGTGCCAGTAGCCCGGGACTAGCGGAACAAGAGACTCAGTACTTC,CASSPGLAEQETQYF
TRBV7-6,few,TRBJ2-2,.,TGTGCCAGCAGCAGCGGGACAGTCTCCACCGGGGAGCTGTTTTTT,CASSSGTVSTGELFF
TRBV18,.,TRBJ1-1,TRBD1,TGTGCCAGCTCACCAGCGGGACAGGGTGACACTGAAGCTTTCTTT,CASSPAGQGDTEAFF
TRBV28,.,TRBJ1-1,.,TGTGCCAGCAGTTATGGGAGGGAATTAGGAGCTTTCTTT,CASSYGRELGAFF
TRBV27,.,TRBJ1-2,.,TGTGCCAGCAGTGTGAACAGGAATACAGTCTATGGCTACACCTTC,CASSVNRNTVYGYTF
TRBV24-1,.,TRBJ2-7,.,TGTGCCACCAGTGGCGGGACGTCGATCCAGTACTTC,CATSGGTSIQYF
TRBV7-6,.,TRBJ2-2,TRBD2,TGTGCCAGCAGCCCCGGACTAGCGGGAGCCGGGGAGCTGTTTTTT,CASSPGLAGAGELFF
TRBV29-1,once,TRBJ2-3,TRBD2,TGCAGCCAGACTAGCGGGAGCACAGATACGCAGTATTTT,CSQTSGSTDTQYF
TRBV9,.,TRBJ1-3,.,TGTGCCAGCAGCGTCGACCGCGGGGACACCATATATTTT,CASSVDRGDTIYF
TRBV27,.,TRBJ1-2,TRBD1,TGTGCCAGCACCGCGGACAGGGCGCACTATGGCTACACCTTC,CASTADRAHYGYTF
TRBV5-1,.,TRBJ1-2,.,TGCGCCAGCAGCTTGGAGCCAGGCCCAGGGAAGGGGTATGGCTACACCTTC,CASSLEPGPGKGYGYTF
TRBV5-1,.,TRBJ1-1,TRBD1,TGCGCCAGCAGCTTGATTGGCGACAGGGGTACTGAAGCTTTCTTT,CASSLIGDRGTEAFF
TRBV6-2/TRBV6-3,.,TRBJ2-1,.,TGTGCCAGCAGTTACATGAGCTCCTACAATGAGCAGTTCTTC,CASSYMSSYNEQFF
TRBV6-4,medium-sized,TRBJ2-2,.,TGTGCCAGCAGTGACGCCGGGGGCACCGGGGAGCTGTTTTTT,CASSDAGGTGELFF
TRBV6-6,.,TRBJ1-6,.,TGTGCCAGCAAACCCCGACAGGCGGGCTCACCCCTCCACTTT,CASKPRQAGSPLHF
TRBV20-1,.,TRBJ1-1,.,TGCAGTGCTAGTCTTGGGACATTCTCAAACACTGAAGCTTTCTTT,CSASLGTFSNTEAFF
TRBV3-1/TRBV3-2,.,TRBJ1-5,TRBD1,TGTGCCAGCAGCCAAGGGCAGGGGGCAGGCAATCAGCCCCAGCATTTT,CASSQGQGAGNQPQHF
TRBV28,.,TRBJ2-7,TRBD1,TGTGCCAAGACCTTGGACAGGGAAAGCTCCTACGAGCAGTACTTC,CAKTLDRESSYEQYF
TRBV7-9,once,TRBJ2-5,TRBD2,TGTGCCAGCAGCTTCGGACTAGCGGGGGGAGAGACCCAGTACTTC,CASSFGLAGGETQYF
TRBV25-1,.,TRBJ1-1,.,TGTGCCAGCAGGAGGTGGGGCTTGGACACTGAAGCTTTCTTT,CASRRWGLDTEAFF
TRBV5-6,.,TRBJ2-7,TRBD2,TGTGCCAGCAGCTCAAGCGGGAGGGCCTACTACGAGCAGTACTTC,CASSSSGRAYYEQYF
TRBV5-6,.,TRBJ1-5,TRBD1,TGTGCCAGCAGCTTATACAGGGGGCTCGGCAATCAGCCCCAGCATTTT,CASSLYRGLGNQPQHF
TRBV6-1,many,TRBJ1-6,.,TGTGCCAGCAGTGAAGCGCCAAATTCACCCCTCCACTTT,CASSEAPNSPLHF
TRBV7-2,.,TRBJ1-1,.,TGTGCCAGCAGCTTAATGGGACGGAGTACTGAAGCTTTCTTT,CASSLMGRSTEAFF
TRBV7-3,.,TRBJ2-3,.,TGTGCCAGCAGCTCCACAGGGAGTCTCGATACGCAGTATTTT,CASSSTGSLDTQYF
TRBV7-8,.,TRBJ2-1,.,TGTGCCAGCAACCAAAGGGGGTTGTCCTACAATGAGCAGTTCTTC,CASNQRGLSYNEQFF
TRBV7-2,.,TRBJ1-5,.,TGTGCCAGCAGCTTAATGGCGGCGTATAGCAATCAGCCCCAGCATTTT,CASSLMAAYSNQPQHF
TRBV9,.,TRBJ2-5,.,TGTGCCAGCAGCGTAGAGGGAGCATCTACCGAGACCCAGTACTTC,CASSVEGASTETQYF